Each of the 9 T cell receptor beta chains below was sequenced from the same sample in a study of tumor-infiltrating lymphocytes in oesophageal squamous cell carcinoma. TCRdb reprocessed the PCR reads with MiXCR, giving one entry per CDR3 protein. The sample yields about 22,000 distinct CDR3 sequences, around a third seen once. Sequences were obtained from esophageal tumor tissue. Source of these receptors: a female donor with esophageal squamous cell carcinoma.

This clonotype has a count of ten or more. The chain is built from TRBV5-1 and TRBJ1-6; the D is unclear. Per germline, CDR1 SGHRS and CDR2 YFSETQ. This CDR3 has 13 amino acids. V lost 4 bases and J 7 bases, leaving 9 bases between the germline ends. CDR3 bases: TGCGCCAGCAGCGACGGGGTAAATTCACCCCTCCACTTT. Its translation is CASSDGVNSPLHF.

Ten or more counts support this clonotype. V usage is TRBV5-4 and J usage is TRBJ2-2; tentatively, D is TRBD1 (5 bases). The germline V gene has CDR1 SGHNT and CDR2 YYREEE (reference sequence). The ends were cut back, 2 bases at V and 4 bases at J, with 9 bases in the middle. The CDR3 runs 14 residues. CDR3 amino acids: CASSLADSTGELFF. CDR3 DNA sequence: TGTGCCAGCAGCTTAGCCGACAGCACCGGGGAGCTGTTTTTT.

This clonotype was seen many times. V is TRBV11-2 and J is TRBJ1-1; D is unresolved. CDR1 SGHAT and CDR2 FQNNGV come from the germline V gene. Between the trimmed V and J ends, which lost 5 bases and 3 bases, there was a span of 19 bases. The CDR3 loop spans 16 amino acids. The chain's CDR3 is CASSPPRPQVDTEAFF. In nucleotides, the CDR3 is TGTGCCAGCAGCCCTCCCCGACCGCAAGTTGACACTGAAGCTTTCTTT.

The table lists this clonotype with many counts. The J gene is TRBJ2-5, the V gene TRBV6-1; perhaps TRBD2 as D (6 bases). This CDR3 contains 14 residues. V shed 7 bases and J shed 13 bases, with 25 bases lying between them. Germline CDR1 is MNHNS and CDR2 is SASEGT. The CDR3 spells CASNREPTKTGGYF. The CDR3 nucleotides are TGTGCCAGCAATCGGGAACCAACCAAAACCGGGGGGTACTTC.

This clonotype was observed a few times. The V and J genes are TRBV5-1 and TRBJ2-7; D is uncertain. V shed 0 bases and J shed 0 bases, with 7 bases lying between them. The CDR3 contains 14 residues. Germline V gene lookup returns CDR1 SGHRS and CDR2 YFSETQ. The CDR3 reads CASSLEWSSYEQYF. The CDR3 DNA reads TGCGCCAGCAGCTTGGAGTGGTCCTCCTACGAGCAGTACTTC.

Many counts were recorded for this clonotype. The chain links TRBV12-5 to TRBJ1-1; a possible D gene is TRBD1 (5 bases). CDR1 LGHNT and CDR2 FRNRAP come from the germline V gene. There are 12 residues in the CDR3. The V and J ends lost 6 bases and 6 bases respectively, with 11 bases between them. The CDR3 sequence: CASGTGTSEAFF. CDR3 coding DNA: TGTGCTAGTGGGACTGGGACTTCTGAAGCTTTCTTT. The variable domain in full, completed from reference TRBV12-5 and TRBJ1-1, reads DARVTQTPRHKVTEMGQEVTMRCQPILGHNTVFWYRQTMMQGLELLAYFRNRAPLDDSGMPKDRFSAEMPDATLATLKIQPSEPRDSAVYFCASGTGTSEAFFGQGTRLTVV.

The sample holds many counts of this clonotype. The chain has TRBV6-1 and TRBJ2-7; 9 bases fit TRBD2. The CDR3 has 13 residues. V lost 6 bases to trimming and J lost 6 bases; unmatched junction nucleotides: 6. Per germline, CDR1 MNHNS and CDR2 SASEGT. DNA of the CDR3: TGTGCCAGCAGGATAGCGGGAGAATTCGAGCAGTACTTC. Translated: CASRIAGEFEQYF.

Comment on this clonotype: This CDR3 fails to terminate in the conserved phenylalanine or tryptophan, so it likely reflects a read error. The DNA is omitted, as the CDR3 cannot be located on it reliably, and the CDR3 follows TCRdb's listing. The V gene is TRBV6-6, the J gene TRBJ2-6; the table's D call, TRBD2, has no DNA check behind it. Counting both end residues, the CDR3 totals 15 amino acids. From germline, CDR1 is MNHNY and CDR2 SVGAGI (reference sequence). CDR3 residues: CASSGRVGYEQYFGP.

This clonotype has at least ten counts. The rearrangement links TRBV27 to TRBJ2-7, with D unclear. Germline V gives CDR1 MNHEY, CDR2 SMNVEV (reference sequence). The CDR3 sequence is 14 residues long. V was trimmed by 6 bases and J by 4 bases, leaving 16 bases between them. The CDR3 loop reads CASSPSKTVYEQYF. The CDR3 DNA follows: TGTGCCAGCAGCCCGTCAAAAACAGTTTACGAGCAGTACTTC.